These 10 T cell receptor beta chains were sequenced from one sample in a study of blood T cell repertoires in COVID-19. TCRdb's copy holds only in-frame clones and misses some; the assay was immunoSEQ multiplex PCR. This sample carries roughly 58,000 clones, under 80% of them seen once, and the ten largest clones take 51%. Source material: PBMCs or T cells enriched from blood (not recorded which). The receptors here all came from a woman in her sixties or seventies who had been exposed to COVID-19.

The chain links TRBV30 to TRBJ2-3; 8 bases map to TRBD2. The germline V gene encodes CDR1 GTSNPN and CDR2 SVGIG (reference sequence). This CDR3 region has 15 residues. V lost 0 bases, J lost 9 bases, and 11 bases stayed unmatched. DNA for the CDR3: TGTGCCTGGAGTGTACAGGAGCGGGAGAGGAGGACGCAGTATTTT. Its protein is CAWSVQERERRTQYF.

The chain is built from TRBV27 and TRBJ2-1; TRBD2 matches 7 bases. This CDR3 is built from 16 residues. Germline assignment: CDR1 MNHEY and CDR2 SMNVEV (reference sequence). The J segment lost 2 bases and the V segment lost 2 bases, leaving 6 bases of the junction unmatched. This CDR3 is CASSLVGAGAYNEQFF. The CDR3 DNA sequence: TGTGCCAGCAGTTTAGTAGGGGCGGGGGCCTACAATGAGCAGTTCTTC.

This clone was recorded many times. The chain joins TRBV15 to TRBJ2-3, with D possibly matching TRBD2 (6 bases). CDR1 LNHNV and CDR2 YYDKDF come from the germline V gene (reference sequence). CDR3 length: 15 residues. The V end was cut by 5 bases, the J end by 3 bases, with 15 bases between. CDR3 sequence: CATSGGQGRTDTQYF. The CDR3 nucleotides are TGTGCCACCAGCGGAGGGCAGGGAAGGACAGATACGCAGTATTTT. The whole variable domain, filled in from reference TRBV15 and TRBJ2-3, reads DAMVIQNPRYQVTQFGKPVTLSCSQTLNHNVMYWYQQKSSQAPKLLFHYYDKDFNNEADTPDNFQSRRPNTSFCFLDIRSPGLGDTAMYLCATSGGQGRTDTQYFGPGTRLTVL.

The chain carries TRBV7-6 and TRBJ1-5; D possibly corresponds to TRBD1 (6 bases). CDR3 length: 16 amino acids. The germline CDR1 and CDR2 sequences are SGHVS and FNYEAQ. Trimming took 1 base from V and 7 from J, leaving 17 bases between them. The CDR3 region has the DNA TGTGCCAGCAGCTTAGGTCCTCAGGGGAAAAGACAGCCCCAGCATTTT. Amino acid sequence: CASSLGPQGKRQPQHF.

This chain connects TRBV5-4 to TRBJ1-2, with 11 bases aligning to TRBD1. The germline V gene encodes CDR1 SGHNT and CDR2 YYREEE (reference sequence). This CDR3 has 16 amino acids. J lost 7 bases, V lost 0 bases, and 8 bases had no gene match. The CDR3 DNA follows: TGTGCCAGCAGCTTGGTTGGACAGGGGGCGCTGGGTGGCTACACCTTC. This gives the protein CASSLVGQGALGGYTF.

V usage is TRBV28 and J usage is TRBJ2-7, with D possibly matching TRBD2 (7 bases). The V end was cut by 5 bases, the J end by 0 bases, with 17 bases between. CDR3 length: 16 residues. Germline CDR1 is MDHEN and CDR2 is SYDVKM. The CDR3 DNA reads as TGTGCCAGCAGTCCCCTGGGGGGGGCTGCCTCCTACGAGCAGTACTTC. It is translated as CASSPLGGAASYEQYF.

This clone was counted only a few times. The chain links TRBV9 to TRBJ1-6, with 11 bases matching TRBD1. CDR3 size: 17 residues. CDR1 SGDLS and CDR2 YYNGEE come from the germline V gene. After removal of 0 bases from V and 6 bases from J, the junction contained 5 bases not matched to a gene. The CDR3 nucleotides are TGTGCCAGCAGCGTAGCATCCGGACAGGGGGCTAATTCACCCCTCCACTTT. This translates into CASSVASGQGANSPLHF.

The chain employs TRBV27 and TRBJ2-2; no firm D call. V gave up 3 bases and J gave up 7 bases, with 12 bases separating them. CDR1 is MNHEY and CDR2 is SMNVEV in the germline V gene (reference sequence). This CDR3 contains 14 residues. The CDR3 reads CASSLVQFGGELFF. CDR3 DNA: TGTGCCAGCAGTTTGGTGCAATTCGGCGGGGAGCTGTTTTTT.

This chain links TRBV9 with TRBJ2-3, with D perhaps TRBD1 (5 bases). Trimming took off 0 bases at V and 1 base at J, with 9 bases between the two ends. In germline, CDR1 is SGDLS, CDR2 YYNGEE. This CDR3 comprises 15 residues. In DNA form, the CDR3 reads TGTGCCAGCAGCGTAGCAGGGCATCGCACAGATACGCAGTATTTT. It translates to CASSVAGHRTDTQYF.

The chain links TRBV28 to TRBJ2-7; 8 bases align to TRBD2. The CDR3 totals 16 residues. With 3 bases clipped from V and 4 bases from J, the junction kept 11 bases outside the gene matches. Germline lookup yields CDR1 MDHEN and CDR2 SYDVKM. CDR3 residues: CASSLTPGGPVYEQYF. DNA of the CDR3: TGTGCCAGCAGTTTGACCCCGGGGGGGCCTGTATACGAGCAGTACTTC. The variable domain in full, with the rest retrieved from reference TRBV28 and TRBJ2-7, is DVKVTQSSRYLVKRTGEKVFLECVQDMDHENMFWYRQDPGLGLRLIYFSYDVKMKEKGDIPEGYSVSREKKERFSLILESASTNQTSMYLCASSLTPGGPVYEQYFGPGTRLTVT.